This TCR beta chain was identified in a study of T cells in localized non-small cell lung cancer. The CDR3 runs 13 residues. The ends were cut back, 0 bases at V and 1 base at J, with 3 bases in the middle. Germline CDR1 reads SEHNR; CDR2 reads FQNEAQ (reference sequence). Clones were sequenced by immunoSEQ multiplex PCR, and TCRdb holds only the in-frame ones, with some missing. Of about 52,000 clones listed, 80% are singletons. The receptor comes from a woman between 40 and 69 years old with stage II lung adenocarcinoma. V gene TRBV7-9 combines with J gene TRBJ1-1, with D uncertain. Sequencing used PBMCs, obtained before any cancer treatment. CDR3 residues: CASSLAGNTEAFF. The CDR3 coding sequence is TGTGCCAGCAGCTTAGCCGGGAACACTGAAGCTTTCTTT.